These 27 T cell receptor beta chains came from one sample sequenced in a study of T cells in women clearing cervical HPV infection. The method was immunoSEQ multiplex PCR; TCRdb's version includes in-frame clones alone and lacks a portion of them. The clone table shows about 24,000 clones, with the ten largest holding roughly 5.9%. The sample taken for sequencing was blood buffy coat. These TCRs come from a woman aged 18-70 years with a cervical HPV16 infection that either progressed to CIN3+ or cleared (not recorded which).

Notes on this clone: The CDR3 end falls 3 residues outside the read, so it is completed with the germline J gene. The rearrangement links TRBV7-9 to TRBJ1-6, with unresolved D. Trimming cost V 1 base and J 9 bases, with 10 bases left between them. CDR1 and CDR2 from the germline V gene are SEHNR and FQNEAQ (reference sequence). The CDR3 extends over 14 amino acids. The CDR3 reads CASSLESSGSPLHF. CDR3 DNA (partial): TGTGCCAGCAGCTTAGAGTCGTCAGGTTCACCC.

Comment on this clone: The read ends 3 residues before the CDR3 terminus; that terminus is restored from the germline J gene. This chain links TRBV20-1 with TRBJ2-1; 9 bases map to TRBD1. The CDR3 spans 15 residues. Germline V gene sequence: CDR1 DFQATT, CDR2 SNEGSKA (reference sequence). The J segment lost 8 bases and the V segment lost 5 bases, leaving 13 bases of the junction unmatched. CDR3 region: CSAFGGTGYLDEQFF. The CDR3 bases that were read are TGCAGTGCTTTTGGGGGGACAGGGTACTTGGATGAG.

A note on this clone: The CDR3 is cut off 3 residues early in the read; its end comes from the germline J gene. V and J are TRBV5-1 and TRBJ2-1; 9 positions agree with TRBD2. With 3 bases clipped from V and 7 bases from J, the junction kept 8 bases outside the gene matches. The V gene's germline CDR1 is SGHRS and CDR2 YFSETQ. CDR3 size: 15 residues. The CDR3 here is CASSSLAGSRNEQFF. CDR3 DNA (partial): TGCGCCAGCAGCTCCCTAGCGGGGAGTAGAAATGAG.

Note on this clone: The missing CDR3 end, 3 residues past where the read stops, is filled in from the germline J gene. The chain uses TRBV12-3 or TRBV12-4 and TRBJ2-7, with TRBD2 matching 9 bases. The V and J ends lost 11 bases and 0 bases, in that order; junction bases with no gene match: 5. This CDR3 has 13 amino acids. The covered CDR3 bases are TGTGCCGCGTCGCGGGGGGGCTCCTACGAG. Protein sequence: CAASRGGSYE. The whole CDR3 protein reads CAASRGGSYEQYF.

Concerning this clone itself: The read gets to within 3 residues of the CDR3 end, and the germline J gene fills in the rest. The chain has TRBV11-2 and TRBJ1-1, with 9 bases identical to TRBD1. Germline CDR1 and CDR2: SGHAT and FQNNGV. This CDR3 spans 14 amino acids. CDR3 sequence reads: CASSLVGTGIGAFF. The sequenced part of the CDR3 DNA is TGTGCCAGCAGCTTAGTTGGGACAGGGATCGGA.

On this clone: The read terminates 3 residues before the CDR3 end, so the remaining end is supplied by the germline J gene. This chain connects TRBV13 to TRBJ2-5, with D perhaps being TRBD1 or TRBD2 (5 bases each). CDR3 length equals 15 residues. The ends were cut back, 3 bases at V and 2 bases at J, with 13 bases in the middle. The germline V gene has CDR1 PRHDT and CDR2 FYEKMQ (reference sequence). This CDR3 is CASSFGGRAQETQYF. The covered CDR3 bases are TGTGCCAGCAGCTTTGGAGGCAGGGCTCAAGAGACC.

CDR3 in amino acids: CASSSRQGQGADTYTF. CDR3 bases read: TGTGCCAGCTCCTCCCGACAGGGGCAAGGGGCAGATACC. V and J are TRBV18 and TRBJ1-2, with 8 bases matching TRBD1. The missing CDR3 end, 3 residues past where the read stops, is filled in from the germline J gene. The CDR3 covers 16 residues. In germline, CDR1 is KGHSH, CDR2 LQKENI. The full variable domain, rest sourced from reference TRBV18 and TRBJ1-2, is NAGVMQNPRHLVRRRGQEARLRCSPMKGHSHVYWYRQLPEEGLKFMVYLQKENIIDESGMPKERFSAEFPKEGPSILRIQQVVRGDSAAYFCASSSRQGQGADTYTFGSGTRLTVV.

Concerning this clone: The read terminates 3 residues before the CDR3 end, so the remaining end is supplied by the germline J gene. V and J are TRBV18 and TRBJ2-7; D perhaps matches TRBD1 (6 bases). Trimming left V 4 bases short and J 4 bases short, with 17 bases between. Germline V gives CDR1 KGHSH, CDR2 LQKENI. The CDR3 consists of 15 residues. CDR3 residues: CASSRIRDTIYEQYF. The CDR3 bases that were read are TGTGCCAGCTCACGAATCCGGGACACAATTTACGAG.

In the case of this clone: An end of the junction differs from the germline gene, which may be a read error. The read ends 3 residues shy of where the CDR3 ends; the end is completed using the germline J gene. V usage is TRBV7-7 and J usage is TRBJ2-6; weak D call: TRBD2 (5 bases). This CDR3 has 14 residues. CDR1 and CDR2 (germline): SSHAT, FNYEAQ (reference sequence). The covered CDR3 bases are TGTGCTAGCAGCATCAAGGTCACTAGTAATGTC. Translated, it gives CASSIKVTSNV. The entire CDR3 is CASSIKVTSNVLTF.

The sequenced part of the CDR3 DNA is TGTGCCAGCAGTTACGGACTGTACAATGAG. Translation: CASSYGLYNE. The CDR3, in full, reads CASSYGLYNEQFF. The chain recombines TRBV6-2 or TRBV6-3 with TRBJ2-1; maybe TRBD2 (5 bases). The read ends 3 residues early relative to the CDR3; the germline J gene fills the gap. The CDR3 contains 13 residues. Trimming shortened V by 2 bases and J by 4 bases, and 6 bases separated the two germline ends. The germline V gene has CDR1 MNHEY and CDR2 SVGEGT.

Note on this clone: The CDR3 goes on 3 residues after the read ends, and that part is filled in from the germline J gene. V gene TRBV20-1 combines with J gene TRBJ2-3; 8 positions match TRBD2. CDR3 length equals 17 residues. CDR1 DFQATT and CDR2 SNEGSKA come from the germline V gene (reference sequence). The trim removed 5 bases at V and 2 bases at J, leaving 15 bases unmatched. Incomplete CDR3 DNA: TGCAGTGCTCATAACCCTCGGGGTAGCGGGGCCACAGATACG. Amino acids: CSAHNPRGSGATDT. The complete CDR3 sequence is CSAHNPRGSGATDTQYF.

Note on this clone: The CDR3 is cut off 3 residues early in the read; its end comes from the germline J gene. The rearrangement links TRBV18 to TRBJ1-1, with TRBD1 as a possible D gene (5 bases). The CDR3 contains 14 residues. The V gene lost 6 bases and the J gene lost 1 base, with 12 bases spanning the gap. Germline V lookup: CDR1 KGHSH, CDR2 LQKENI. This chain's CDR3 is CASSPYTGNTEAFF. CDR3 bases read: TGTGCCAGCTCCCCCTACACAGGGAACACTGAA.

As regards this clone: The read stops 3 residues short of the end of the CDR3; the missing end is completed from the germline J gene. V is TRBV18 and J is TRBJ2-2, with a possible D match to TRBD2 (5 bases). Looked up from germline, CDR1 is KGHSH and CDR2 is LQKENI. The CDR3 is made up of 16 amino acids. The germline V and J ends were trimmed by 1 base and 4 bases, with 13 bases remaining between them. CDR3 in amino acids: CASSPRSGWGTGELFF. The sequenced part of the CDR3 DNA is TGTGCCAGCTCACCACGGAGCGGTTGGGGCACCGGGGAG.

In regard to this clone: The sequenced fragment ends 3 residues before the CDR3 boundary, so the rest is inferred from the germline J gene. The chain combines TRBV30 with TRBJ1-6; tentative D call: TRBD1 (5 bases). This CDR3 is 13 amino acids long. The V gene lost 8 bases and the J gene lost 6 bases, with 14 bases spanning the gap. Germline loops: CDR1 GTSNPN, CDR2 SVGIG (reference sequence). The CDR3 is CAVGQGPNSPLHF. The part of the CDR3 DNA that was read is TGTGCCGTGGGGCAGGGCCCTAATTCACCC. Together with reference TRBV30 and TRBJ1-6, the CDR3 gives the full variable domain: SQTIHQWPATLVQPVGSPLSLECTVEGTSNPNLYWYRQAAGRGLQLLFYSVGIGQISSEVPQNLSASRPQDRQFILSSKKLLLSDSGFYLCAVGQGPNSPLHFGNGTRLTVT.

The CDR3 protein is CASSQQQGGYEQYF. The covered CDR3 bases are TGTGCCAGCAGCCAACAACAGGGCGGCTACGAG. This chain connects TRBV4-2 to TRBJ2-7; the D gene is possibly TRBD1 (6 bases). The read finishes 3 residues shy of the CDR3 end, and the germline J gene is used to complete it. Trimming removed 2 bases from V and 3 bases from J, with 11 bases in between. Germline loops: CDR1 LGHNA, CDR2 YNFKEQ. The CDR3 totals 14 residues.

Measured by frequency, this clone is medium-sized. Read sequence stops 3 residues before the CDR3 end, and the germline J gene provides the missing end. The chain couples TRBV10-1 to TRBJ2-3, with 8 nucleotides matching TRBD2. The CDR3 has 15 amino acids. Looked up from germline, CDR1 is WNHNN and CDR2 is SYGVQD (reference sequence). CDR3 amino acids: CASSERRLAGWPQYF. Partial CDR3 DNA: TGCGCCAGCAGTGAGAGGAGGCTAGCGGGCTGGCCG.

This clone is called medium-sized based on its frequency. The read is 3 residues too short to cover the CDR3 end, so that end is filled in from the germline J gene. The rearrangement joins TRBV2 to TRBJ1-5; D might be TRBD1 (5 bases). The V end lost 7 bases, the J end lost 6 bases, and 10 bases lay between the germline ends. CDR3 length equals 12 residues. CDR1 and CDR2 from the germline V gene are SNHLY and FYNNEI. The CDR3 region is CASTRVGQPQHF. Incomplete CDR3 DNA: TGTGCCAGCACCAGGGTCGGTCAGCCC.

About this clone: The read is 3 residues too short to cover the CDR3 end, so that end is filled in from the germline J gene. This rearrangement joins TRBV29-1 to TRBJ2-5, with TRBD2 matching over 8 bases. CDR1 and CDR2 (germline): SQVTM, ANQGSEA. This CDR3 is 15 amino acids long. The V and J ends lost 6 bases and 4 bases, in that order; junction bases with no gene match: 13. The CDR3 here is CSVLGLAGNGETQYF. CDR3 bases read: TGCAGCGTCCTGGGGCTAGCGGGTAACGGAGAGACC.

A note on this clone: Read coverage stops 3 residues before the CDR3 terminus; the germline J gene supplies the remainder. The chain uses TRBV5-1 and TRBJ1-3, with D perhaps matching TRBD1 (6 bases). Germline CDR1 and CDR2: SGHRS and YFSETQ. This CDR3 spans 13 amino acids. Trimming shortened V by 7 bases and J by 9 bases, and 17 bases separated the two germline ends. The sequenced CDR3 bases are TGCGCCAGCTACGATCTGGGGGCGAGCACC. Protein product: CASYDLGAST. The full CDR3 is CASYDLGASTIYF.

Regarding this clone: With the read ending 3 residues before the CDR3 end, the germline J gene is used to fill in that end. This rearrangement joins TRBV9 to TRBJ2-7; TRBD2 matches 13 bases. After removal of 4 bases from V and 1 base from J, the junction contained 5 bases not matched to a gene. Germline values: CDR1 SGDLS, CDR2 YYNGEE. This CDR3 has 16 amino acids. Incomplete CDR3 DNA: TGTGCCAGCAGCAGCGGGACTAGCGGGGAGTCCTACGAG. Amino acid sequence: CASSSGTSGESYE. In full, the CDR3 reads CASSSGTSGESYEQYF.

Partial CDR3 DNA: TGCGCCAGCAGCTGGACAGGGGACAAAGCTGAA. The encoded protein is CASSWTGDKAE. The entire CDR3 protein is CASSWTGDKAEAFF. V and J are TRBV5-1 and TRBJ1-1; 9 bases match TRBD1. The CDR3 is cut off 3 residues early in the read; its end comes from the germline J gene. This CDR3 has 14 residues. Germline V gene sequence: CDR1 SGHRS, CDR2 YFSETQ. Trimming took 3 bases from V and 6 from J; bases not matched to a gene: 6.

Regarding this clone: The read ends 3 residues shy of where the CDR3 ends; the end is completed using the germline J gene. The rearrangement uses TRBV18 and TRBJ1-2; unclear D gene. CDR3 length: 15 residues. CDR1 KGHSH and CDR2 LQKENI come from the germline V gene. The DNA read from the CDR3 is TGTGCCAGCTCTCCGACGGACGGACTGGTATCGGGC. Amino acid sequence: CASSPTDGLVSG. The whole CDR3 reads CASSPTDGLVSGYTF.

As to this clone: From the germline J gene comes the end of the CDR3, since the read stops 3 residues before it. This sequence joins TRBV29-1 and TRBJ1-5; D not resolved. V gave up 5 bases and J gave up 5 bases, with 19 bases separating them. Germline lookup yields CDR1 SQVTM and CDR2 ANQGSEA. The CDR3 totals 15 residues. The CDR3: CSVSLVLGSHQPQHF. The DNA read from the CDR3 is TGCAGCGTTAGTTTGGTTCTAGGAAGTCATCAGCCC.

On this clone: The CDR3 extends 3 residues past the end of the read, so its final part is completed from the germline J gene. The rearrangement links TRBV6-1 to TRBJ2-7; 9 bases match TRBD2. CDR3 length: 18 residues. Germline CDR1 and CDR2: MNHNS and SASEGT. The junction had 15 bases not matched to a gene; V was cut back by 0 bases and J by 6 bases. CDR3 DNA (partial): TGTGCCAGCAGTGAAGCGACTCTAGGTAGCGGGAGAACCGCCGAG. Translation gives CASSEATLGSGRTAE. The whole CDR3 sequence reads CASSEATLGSGRTAEQYF.

Remarks on this clone: The observed sequence ends 3 residues before the CDR3 terminus, with the missing tail filled in from the germline J gene. The V call is TRBV5-1, the J call TRBJ2-4, with 8 bases that match TRBD1. This CDR3 has 15 residues. The V gene's germline CDR1 is SGHRS and CDR2 YFSETQ. CDR3 amino acids: CASSATGQVYYGQYF. CDR3 DNA, as far as it was read: TGCGCCAGCAGCGCAACGGGACAGGTTTACTATGGT.

Of note for this clone: The read ends 3 residues early relative to the CDR3; the germline J gene fills the gap. This rearrangement joins TRBV29-1 to TRBJ2-5, with D maybe TRBD2 (5 bases). The CDR3 totals 13 residues. The ends were cut back, 6 bases at V and 5 bases at J, with 16 bases in the middle. Germline CDR1 SQVTM, CDR2 ANQGSEA. CDR3 in amino acids: CSVAGGRMETQYF. CDR3 DNA (partial): TGCAGCGTAGCAGGAGGTAGGATGGAGACC. The full variable domain, completed using reference TRBV29-1 and TRBJ2-5, is SAVISQKPSRDICQRGTSLTIQCQVDSQVTMMFWYRQQPGQSLTLIATANQGSEATYESGFVIDKFPISRPNLTFSTLTVSNMSPEDSSIYLCSVAGGRMETQYFGPGTRLLVL.

A word on this clone: The read terminates 3 residues before the CDR3 end, so the remaining end is supplied by the germline J gene. V gene TRBV2 combines with J gene TRBJ1-2; 8 nucleotides agree with TRBD1. This CDR3 is built from 17 residues. Germline lookup yields CDR1 SNHLY and CDR2 FYNNEI. CDR3 protein: CASFFGQGSFLPIDYTF. The sequenced CDR3 bases are TGTGCCAGCTTCTTCGGACAGGGTTCTTTTTTACCGATCGAC.